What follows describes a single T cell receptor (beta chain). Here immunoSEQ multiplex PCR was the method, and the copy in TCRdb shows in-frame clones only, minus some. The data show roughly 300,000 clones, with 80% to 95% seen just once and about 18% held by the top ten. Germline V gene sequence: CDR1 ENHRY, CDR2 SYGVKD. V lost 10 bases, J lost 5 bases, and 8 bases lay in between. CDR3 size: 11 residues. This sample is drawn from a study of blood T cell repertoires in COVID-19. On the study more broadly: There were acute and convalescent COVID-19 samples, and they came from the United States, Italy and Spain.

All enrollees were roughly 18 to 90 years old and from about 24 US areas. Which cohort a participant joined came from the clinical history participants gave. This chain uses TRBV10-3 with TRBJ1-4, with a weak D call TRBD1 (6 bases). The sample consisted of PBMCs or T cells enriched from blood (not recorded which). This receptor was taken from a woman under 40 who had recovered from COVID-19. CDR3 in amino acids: CASQGNEKLFF. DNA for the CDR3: TGTGCCAGCCAGGGGAATGAAAAACTGTTTTTT.